In this sample, the clone carrying this T cell receptor (beta chain) turned up once. Data came from immunoSEQ multiplex PCR; TCRdb stores just in-frame clones and leaves some out. In the table there are about 81,000 clones, 89% of which are singletons. This sample is drawn from a study of blood T cell repertoires in COVID-19. For the study at large: PBMCs, B-cell-depleted T cells, or T cells provided the cDNA or gDNA that made up the material.

This CDR3 spans 17 amino acids. In germline, CDR1 is SGHRS, CDR2 YFSETQ. The V and J ends lost 2 bases and 4 bases respectively, with 18 bases between them. The TCR sequence derives from a man in his sixties or seventies with active or convalescent COVID-19. The chain recombines TRBV5-1 with TRBJ1-4; the D gene is possibly TRBD1 (5 bases). Material for sequencing was peripheral blood. The CDR3 spells CASSFKPGTGDNEKLFF. The CDR3 DNA reads as TGCGCCAGCAGCTTTAAGCCCGGGACGGGAGATAATGAAAAACTGTTTTTT.